This is a list of T cell receptor beta chains from one sample in a study of blood T cell repertoires in COVID-19. Only in-frame clones appear in the TCRdb table, and some are missing; sequencing was by immunoSEQ multiplex PCR. The sample has some 240,000 clones, about 86% seen once. The sample consisted of PBMCs or T cells enriched from blood (not recorded which). These receptors were collected from a woman in her 40s with acute COVID-19. The CDR3 runs from the conserved cysteine through the conserved F or W. D genes are given only for firm matches. Expanded clones are given a class, and other clones once, few, many or no size at all.

TRBJ2-7	NA	TRBV30	TRBD2	TGTGCCTGGAGTGTACTAGCGGGAGGCGGCTCCTACGAGCAGTACTTC	CAWSVLAGGGSYEQYF
TRBJ2-7	NA	TRBV4-1	TRBD2	TGCGCCAGCAGCCAAGGGACTAGAGATCTCGAGCAGTACTTC	CASSQGTRDLEQYF
TRBJ1-1	few	TRBV5-6	NA	TGTGCCAGCAGCTTCCCACAGGGAAACACTGAAGCTTTCTTT	CASSFPQGNTEAFF
TRBJ2-7	once	TRBV9	NA	TGTGCCAGCGGGGGGTTGCGGCCCTACGAGCAGTACTTC	CASGGLRPYEQYF
TRBJ1-2	few	TRBV3-1/TRBV3-2	NA	TGTGCCAGCAGCCGGGGGGGGAGCTATGGCTACACCTTC	CASSRGGSYGYTF
TRBJ2-7	NA	TRBV28	TRBD1	TGTGCCAGCGAGGACAGGGGCTACGAGCAGTACTTC	CASEDRGYEQYF
TRBJ2-5	NA	TRBV5-4	TRBD2	TGTGCCAGCAGCTCGGGGACTAGCGGGAGCCAGACCCAGTACTTC	CASSSGTSGSQTQYF
TRBJ1-2	NA	TRBV9	NA	TGTGCCAGCAGCGCGCCGACAGGCTATGGCTACACCTTC	CASSAPTGYGYTF
TRBJ2-1	NA	TRBV7-9	NA	TGTGCCAGCAGCTTAGCCGGGAGCAATGAGCAGTTCTTC	CASSLAGSNEQFF
TRBJ1-2	NA	TRBV7-6	TRBD1	TGTGCCAGCAGCCCTGGGACAGGGGGTATTGGCTACACCTTC	CASSPGTGGIGYTF
TRBJ1-2	NA	TRBV28	NA	TGTGCCACCCTACCGGGGGGCTATGGCTACACCTTC	CATLPGGYGYTF
TRBJ2-1	NA	TRBV2	NA	TGTGCCGCCGGGACTCCCGAGAGCAATGAGCAGTTCTTC	CAAGTPESNEQFF
TRBJ2-5	NA	TRBV10-1	NA	TGCGCCAGCAGTGAGTCGGGACTCATAGAGACCCAGTACTTC	CASSESGLIETQYF
TRBJ2-7	NA	TRBV4-1	NA	TGCGCCAGCAGCCAAGATTTATCTTTGAGGGAGGCCTCCTACGAGCAGTACTTC	CASSQDLSLREASYEQYF
TRBJ2-7	NA	TRBV30	TRBD1	TGTGCCTGGAGTCTAATACAGGGGAGCGAGCAGTACTTC	CAWSLIQGSEQYF
TRBJ1-6	NA	TRBV27	TRBD1	TGTGCCAGCAGCCTCGACGACAGGGAGTATTCACCCCTCCACTTT	CASSLDDREYSPLHF
TRBJ2-1	NA	TRBV6-5	NA	TGTGCCAGCTGTCCGTTGGACTTCTCCTACAATGAGCAGTTCTTC	CASCPLDFSYNEQFF
TRBJ2-3	NA	TRBV19	TRBD2	TGTGCCAGTAGTAAAGCCCTACTAGCGAAATACACAGATACGCAGTATTTT	CASSKALLAKYTDTQYF
TRBJ2-1	NA	TRBV6-5	TRBD2	TGTGCCAGCAGTACTAGCGGCTCCTACAATGAGCAGTTCTTC	CASSTSGSYNEQFF
TRBJ1-1	NA	TRBV9	TRBD1	TGTGCCAGCAGCGCCTCGACAGGGATGAACACTGAAGCTTTCTTT	CASSASTGMNTEAFF
TRBJ1-2	many	TRBV7-9	NA	TGTGCCAGCAGCTTAGTTCGGGGTGACTATGGCTACACCTTC	CASSLVRGDYGYTF
TRBJ2-7	NA	TRBV4-1	TRBD2	TGCGCCAGCAGCCATGGGACTAGAACGGTCGAGCAGTACTTC	CASSHGTRTVEQYF
TRBJ2-7	NA	TRBV3-1/TRBV3-2	TRBD2	TGTGCCAGCAGCCAAGAGCGGGAGGCGAACTACGAGCAGTACTTC	CASSQEREANYEQYF
TRBJ2-2	once	TRBV21-1	NA	TGTGCCAGCTTTATAGGACAGAGTCTCCCCGGGGAGCTGTTTTTT	CASFIGQSLPGELFF
TRBJ2-7	once	TRBV29-1	TRBD1	TGCAGCGTTTCTATAGGACAGGGTTTTGTCTACGAGCAGTACTTC	CSVSIGQGFVYEQYF
TRBJ2-1	once	TRBV5-1	TRBD1	TGCGCCAGCAGCTTGGGCGATTACAGGGGGCGCTTGACCACCGACAATGAGCAGTTCTTC	CASSLGDYRGRLTTDNEQFF
TRBJ1-2	NA	TRBV9	NA	TGTGCCAGCAGCGCGAGCCTTGGCGGGGGCGAGGGCTATGGCTACACCTTC	CASSASLGGGEGYGYTF
TRBJ1-1	NA	TRBV2	NA	TGTGCCAGCAAGGAGATTGTTTCTAGGACTGAAGCTTTCTTT	CASKEIVSRTEAFF
TRBJ1-1	NA	TRBV20-1	NA	TGCAGTGCTAGTTCAGGTGGAGAAGCTTTCTTT	CSASSGGEAFF
TRBJ2-1	NA	TRBV2	NA	TGTGCCAGCAATAAGGGTTGGGGCGATGAGCAGTTCTTC	CASNKGWGDEQFF
TRBJ1-2	NA	TRBV4-1	NA	TGCGCCAGCAGCCAATACGTCCAGGGTAACCTCTATGGCTACACCTTC	CASSQYVQGNLYGYTF
TRBJ2-1	NA	TRBV25-1	TRBD2	TGTGCCAGCAGTGAATCGGGACTAGCCCAAGGCAATGAGCAGTTCTTC	CASSESGLAQGNEQFF
TRBJ2-1	NA	TRBV6-4	TRBD2	TGTGCCAGCAGTGAGCGGGAGTGGGCTGAGCAGTTCTTC	CASSEREWAEQFF
TRBJ2-1	once	TRBV7-2	TRBD2	TGTGCCAGCGGAGCTAGGGGCGCGGGAGTAAGTGGCAATGAGCAGTTCTTC	CASGARGAGVSGNEQFF
TRBJ2-2	NA	TRBV6-5	NA	TGTGCCAGCAGATTCCTTTACACCGGGGAGCTGTTTTTT	CASRFLYTGELFF
TRBJ1-2	NA	TRBV5-1	NA	TGCGCCAGCAGCAAGATTGGGGGGATCGGCTACACCTTC	CASSKIGGIGYTF
TRBJ2-3	NA	TRBV7-8	NA	TGTGCCAGCAGTAAACTGCCCGGGGGAAGTTCAAAAAAGATTAGCACAGATACGCAGTATTTT	CASSKLPGGSSKKISTDTQYF
TRBJ2-1	NA	TRBV7-7	TRBD2	TGTGCTAGCAGCTTTAGCAGGGAGGGAGATGAGCAGTTCTTC	CASSFSREGDEQFF